These 26 T cell receptor beta chains share one sample of origin, sequenced in a study of T cell clonality in common variable immunodeficiency. Only in-frame clones appear in the TCRdb table, and some are missing; sequencing was by immunoSEQ multiplex PCR. The specimen gives fewer than 65,000 clones without singletons; the ten biggest hold roughly 0.83%. The sequencing sample was made of peripheral blood mononuclear cells. The receptor source for this set is a person aged 18 to 75 in good health.

This clone was detected a few times. The read terminates 3 residues before the CDR3 end, so the remaining end is supplied by the germline J gene. This chain connects TRBV7-3 to TRBJ1-2; no firm D call. Germline V gene lookup returns CDR1 SGHTA and CDR2 FQGTGA. CDR3 length: 15 amino acids. The CDR3 here is CASSFPAGGQDTYTF. The DNA read from the CDR3 is TGTGCCAGCAGCTTCCCAGCGGGAGGGCAAGATACC.

This clone was detected a few times. A much larger clone is a single base away; this may be a read error. The missing CDR3 end, 3 residues past where the read stops, is filled in from the germline J gene. In the same sample, other DNA sequences code for this CDR3. The chain couples TRBV29-1 to TRBJ1-2, with 7 bases that match TRBD1. Germline CDR1 and CDR2: SQVTM and ANQGSEA. The CDR3 totals 13 residues. The CDR3 region is CSVGTGESYGYTF. CDR3 DNA (partial): TGCAGCGTTGGGACAGGAGAGTCGTACGGC. The complete variable domain, with remaining parts taken from reference TRBV29-1 and TRBJ1-2, reads SAVISQKPSRDICQRGTSLTIQCQVDSQVTMMFWYRQQPGQSLTLIATANQGSEATYESGFVIDKFPISRPNLTFSTLTVSNMSPEDSSIYLCSVGTGESYGYTFGSGTRLTVV.

This clone was observed many times. Read data end 3 residues before the CDR3 end; the end is taken from the germline J gene. V is TRBV7-6 and J is TRBJ1-5; maybe TRBD1 (5 bases). Trimming took off 4 bases at V and 3 bases at J, with 16 bases between the two ends. Germline lookup yields CDR1 SGHVS and CDR2 FNYEAQ. This CDR3 region has 16 residues. The CDR3 loop reads CASSSLPGPNNQPQHF. The sequenced part of the CDR3 DNA is TGTGCCAGCAGCTCCCTTCCAGGGCCCAACAATCAGCCC.

This clone was seen many times. The CDR3 end falls 3 residues outside the read, so it is completed with the germline J gene. The chain joins TRBV19 to TRBJ1-2; 8 nucleotides line up with TRBD1. The CDR3 totals 16 residues. CDR1 is LNHDA, CDR2 SQIVND, per germline (reference sequence). Trimming at V came to 4 bases and at J to 4 bases, leaving 11 bases not matched to a gene. The CDR3 reads CASSNPTRGRSYGYTF. CDR3 DNA, as far as it was read: TGTGCCAGTAGTAATCCAACCAGGGGGCGCTCCTATGGC.

This clone has only a few counts. Read coverage stops 3 residues before the CDR3 terminus; the germline J gene supplies the remainder. The V gene is TRBV18, the J gene TRBJ2-3; D perhaps matches TRBD2 (6 bases). The CDR3 has 14 amino acids. From germline, CDR1 is KGHSH and CDR2 LQKENI. The sequenced part of the CDR3 DNA is TGTGCCAGCTCACCTACCCGGGGAGGAGAGACG. Amino acid sequence: CASSPTRGGET. The whole CDR3 sequence reads CASSPTRGGETQYF.

At least ten counts were recorded for this clone. The CDR3 goes on 3 residues after the read ends, and that part is filled in from the germline J gene. The chain couples TRBV5-1 to TRBJ2-2; D unresolved. Germline loops: CDR1 SGHRS, CDR2 YFSETQ. The CDR3 length is 15 residues. Trimming took 0 bases from V and 6 from J, leaving 12 bases between them. CDR3 DNA, as far as it was read: TGCGCCAGCAGCTTGGGGGCGAGGTATTCCGGGGAG. It specifies CASSLGARYSGE. The full CDR3 is CASSLGARYSGELFF.

This clone occurred many times. From the germline J gene comes the end of the CDR3, since the read stops 3 residues before it. The chain couples TRBV2 to TRBJ2-1; 8 bases fit TRBD2. CDR1 SNHLY and CDR2 FYNNEI come from the germline V gene. This CDR3 has 17 amino acids. The J segment lost 6 bases and the V segment lost 6 bases, leaving 16 bases of the junction unmatched. The sequenced part of the CDR3 DNA is TGTGCCAGCAGAAAAGGCGGGAGGACGGGAGAGATCAATGAG. Translation gives CASRKGGRTGEINE. In full, the CDR3 reads CASRKGGRTGEINEQFF.

There are many counts of this clone. The missing CDR3 end, 3 residues past where the read stops, is filled in from the germline J gene. The genes are TRBV14 and TRBJ2-1, with D perhaps matching TRBD2 (5 bases). The V gene's germline CDR1 is SGHDN and CDR2 FVKESK. Trimming shortened V by 4 bases and J by 4 bases, and 17 bases separated the two germline ends. The CDR3 has 16 amino acids. This CDR3 reads CASSPRLGLLYNEQFF. The part of the CDR3 DNA that was read is TGTGCCAGCAGCCCGAGGCTAGGACTTTTGTACAATGAG.

This clone has ten or more counts. The sequence runs out 3 residues before the end of the CDR3; the remainder is reconstructed from the germline J gene. The rearrangement links TRBV5-1 to TRBJ1-5; the D gene is possibly TRBD1 (6 bases). In germline, CDR1 is SGHRS, CDR2 YFSETQ. The V end was cut by 4 bases, the J end by 7 bases, with 15 bases between. The length of the CDR3 is 14 residues. CDR3 DNA, as far as it was read: TGCGCCAGCAGCCCCACAGGGTCGGAACAGCCC. This encodes CASSPTGSEQP. The full CDR3 reads CASSPTGSEQPQHF.

This clone was seen repeatedly, ten times or more. Read data end 3 residues before the CDR3 end; the end is taken from the germline J gene. This chain joins TRBV6-1 and TRBJ1-3; D not certain. With 2 bases removed from V and 0 bases from J, the gap between germline ends came to 8 bases. The CDR3 is 15 amino acids. From germline, CDR1 is MNHNS and CDR2 SASEGT. CDR3 loop: CASSEYRGSGNTIYF. The sequenced CDR3 bases are TGTGCCAGCAGTGAATATCGGGGCTCTGGAAACACC.

Concerning this clone itself: The CDR3 extends 3 residues past the end of the read, so its final part is completed from the germline J gene. The gene calls are TRBV19 and TRBJ1-4, with D possibly TRBD1 on 5 matching bases. The CDR3 length is 13 residues. Germline loops: CDR1 LNHDA, CDR2 SQIVND (reference sequence). The CDR3 DNA, read in part, is TGTGCCAGTAGTCGGGGGTACAATTCACCA. Translated, it gives CASSRGYNSP. The full CDR3 protein reads CASSRGYNSPLFF.

The sample holds many counts of this clone. Read coverage stops 3 residues before the CDR3 terminus; the germline J gene supplies the remainder. The chain is built from TRBV19 and TRBJ1-6; perhaps TRBD1 as D (6 bases). This CDR3 has 14 residues. Germline values: CDR1 LNHDA, CDR2 SQIVND (reference sequence). V was clipped by 6 bases and J by 5 bases, with 11 bases between them. The CDR3 sequence is CASRGTPNNSPLHF. Partial CDR3 DNA: TGTGCCAGTAGAGGGACACCGAATAATTCACCC.

This clone was observed a handful of times. The CDR3 end is not reached by the read, which stops 3 residues before it; the germline J gene fills it in. V usage is TRBV2 and J usage is TRBJ2-7; 8 bases match TRBD2. Germline-derived CDR1 and CDR2 are SNHLY and FYNNEI. The CDR3 has 15 residues. The V segment lost 8 bases and the J segment 2 bases; nucleotides outside the gene matches: 11. The sequenced part of the CDR3 DNA is TGTGCCAGCGGAAGCGGGAGAAAGGACCCCTACGAG. It yields the protein CASGSGRKDPYE. The entire CDR3 protein reads CASGSGRKDPYEQYF.

This clone was detected many times. The observed sequence ends 3 residues before the CDR3 terminus, with the missing tail filled in from the germline J gene. The V and J genes are TRBV28 and TRBJ1-1; the match to TRBD1 covers 10 bases. Trimming cost V 4 bases and J 5 bases; bases outside gene matches: 7. The length of the CDR3 is 15 residues. Germline V gene data show CDR1 as MDHEN and CDR2 as SYDVKM. This CDR3 is CASSSPTGGRTEAFF. The sequenced part of the CDR3 DNA is TGTGCCAGCAGTTCCCCGACAGGGGGCCGGACTGAA. The full variable domain, in which reference TRBV28 and TRBJ1-1 provide the parts outside the CDR3, is DVKVTQSSRYLVKRTGEKVFLECVQDMDHENMFWYRQDPGLGLRLIYFSYDVKMKEKGDIPEGYSVSREKKERFSLILESASTNQTSMYLCASSSPTGGRTEAFFGQGTRLTVV.

This clone was recorded at least ten times. Read sequence stops 3 residues before the CDR3 end, and the germline J gene provides the missing end. This chain connects TRBV19 to TRBJ1-4, with TRBD1 matching over 8 bases. This CDR3 region has 15 residues. Germline CDR1 and CDR2: LNHDA and SQIVND (reference sequence). Unmatched junction bases numbered 9, after V lost 6 bases and J lost 6 bases. Incomplete CDR3 DNA: TGTGCCAGTAGCGGGGTGACAGGGGTTTATGAAAAA. This codes for CASSGVTGVYEK. The full CDR3 protein is CASSGVTGVYEKLFF.

As regards this clone: The read terminates 3 residues ahead of where the CDR3 ends, so the germline J gene completes it. The V call is TRBV18, the J call TRBJ1-1, with 11 bases lining up with TRBD1. V gave up 4 bases and J gave up 7 bases; unmatched junction bases: 2. CDR3 length: 13 amino acids. Germline CDR1 is KGHSH and CDR2 is LQKENI. The CDR3 spells CASSRGQGGEAFF. CDR3 bases read: TGTGCCAGCTCACGGGGACAGGGGGGTGAA.

This clone was seen a handful of times. The sequence runs out 3 residues before the end of the CDR3; the remainder is reconstructed from the germline J gene. The V call is TRBV7-9, the J call TRBJ2-7; 7 bases are shared with TRBD2. Germline V gene lookup returns CDR1 SEHNR and CDR2 FQNEAQ (reference sequence). Germline trimming cut 5 bases from V and 5 bases from J; bases unmatched to any gene: 6. The CDR3 runs to 13 residues. The sequenced part of the CDR3 DNA is TGTGCCAGCAGCCGCAGCGGGACTCACGAG. Its translation: CASSRSGTHE. The CDR3 in full is CASSRSGTHEQYF. Filled out from reference TRBV7-9 and TRBJ2-7, the complete variable domain reads DTGVSQNPRHKITKRGQNVTFRCDPISEHNRLYWYRQTLGQGPEFLTYFQNEAQLEKSRLLSDRFSAERPKGSFSTLEIQRTEQGDSAMYLCASSRSGTHEQYFGPGTRLTVT.

There are many counts of this clone. The read finishes 3 residues shy of the CDR3 end, and the germline J gene is used to complete it. The chain couples TRBV6-2 or TRBV6-3 to TRBJ1-4; TRBD1 might be the D (5 bases). Germline V gene sequence: CDR1 MNHEY, CDR2 SVGEGT. The CDR3 is 16 residues long. The CDR3 spells CASSYVQGSFFRLLFF. CDR3 DNA (partial): TGTGCCAGCAGTTACGTCCAGGGCTCTTTTTTTCGTCTA.

The sample holds many counts of this clone. Coverage ceases 3 residues before the CDR3 finishes, and the germline J gene fills in the end. The gene calls are TRBV10-3 and TRBJ1-5, with 11 bases identical to TRBD1. The germline V gene has CDR1 ENHRY and CDR2 SYGVKD. This CDR3 comprises 15 residues. Trimming took 9 bases from V and 4 from J; bases not matched to a gene: 8. CDR3 bases read: TGTGCCATAGGATCGGACAGGGGGCAAAATCAGCCC. This gives the protein CAIGSDRGQNQP. In full, the CDR3 is CAIGSDRGQNQPQHF.

This clone showed up many times. The sequence runs out 3 residues before the end of the CDR3; the remainder is reconstructed from the germline J gene. This chain joins TRBV5-1 and TRBJ1-4, with 9 bases aligning to TRBD1. Losses at the gene ends were 4 bases for V and 5 bases for J; bases not matched to a gene: 3. The CDR3 is 14 residues long. The germline gives CDR1 SGHRS, CDR2 YFSETQ. The CDR3 bases that were read are TGCGCCAGCAGCCTGGGACAGGGCAATGAAAAA. Translating it yields CASSLGQGNEK. The whole CDR3 reads CASSLGQGNEKLFF.

This clone was seen ten or more times. The DNA ends 3 residues before the CDR3 does, and the rest of the CDR3 is filled in from the germline J gene. This chain connects TRBV6-2 or TRBV6-3 to TRBJ2-7; 9 bases map to TRBD1. The trim removed 6 bases at V and 4 bases at J, leaving 4 bases unmatched. The germline V gene has CDR1 MNHEY and CDR2 SVGEGT. The CDR3 runs to 13 residues. This CDR3 is CASRPGQGYEQYF. CDR3 bases read: TGTGCCAGCAGGCCGGGACAGGGTTACGAG.

This clone has ten or more counts. The CDR3 extends 3 residues past the end of the read, so its final part is completed from the germline J gene. This rearrangement joins TRBV20-1 to TRBJ1-2; 8 bases fit TRBD1. The germline V gene has CDR1 DFQATT and CDR2 SNEGSKA (reference sequence). The CDR3 is made up of 15 amino acids. The CDR3 is CSATSDRAGLIGYTF. The DNA read from the CDR3 is TGCAGTGCTACCTCGGACAGGGCGGGTTTGATCGGC.

This clone has a handful of counts. The CDR3 goes on 3 residues after the read ends, and that part is filled in from the germline J gene. V is TRBV19 and J is TRBJ1-2, with D hard to call. The CDR3 loop spans 15 amino acids. The germline V gene has CDR1 LNHDA and CDR2 SQIVND (reference sequence). The sequenced part of the CDR3 DNA is TGTGCCAGTAGCCTTGGACTAGCGAGTAACAATGAC. This gives the protein CASSLGLASNND. From start to end, the CDR3 is CASSLGLASNNDYTF.

In its sample, this clone was seen many times. Read data end 3 residues before the CDR3 end; the end is taken from the germline J gene. The chain joins TRBV10-3 to TRBJ2-5; D is possibly TRBD1 or TRBD2 (5 bases each). The length of the CDR3 is 16 residues. CDR1 ENHRY and CDR2 SYGVKD come from the germline V gene. The germline V and J ends were trimmed by 5 bases and 3 bases, with 19 bases remaining between them. Partial CDR3 DNA: TGTGCCATCAGTTTTTCCCGAGGGGCGGTAAAAGAGACC. The encoded protein is CAISFSRGAVKET. The CDR3 in full is CAISFSRGAVKETQYF.

This clone was observed a few times. The read ends 3 residues early relative to the CDR3; the germline J gene fills the gap. The V and J genes are TRBV20-1 and TRBJ2-5, with 7 bases matching TRBD2. The J segment lost 1 base and the V segment lost 0 bases, leaving 5 bases of the junction unmatched. Looked up from germline, CDR1 is DFQATT and CDR2 is SNEGSKA (reference sequence). This CDR3 has 15 amino acids. The part of the CDR3 DNA that was read is TGCAGTGCTAGAGACAGCGGGAAGACCCAAGAGACC. Protein sequence: CSARDSGKTQET. The whole CDR3 is CSARDSGKTQETQYF.

In this sample, this clone turned up many times. The DNA ends 3 residues before the CDR3 does, and the rest of the CDR3 is filled in from the germline J gene. V is TRBV29-1 and J is TRBJ1-3; the match to TRBD1 covers 7 bases. This CDR3 has 13 amino acids. V lost 7 bases and J lost 4; bases outside the gene matches: 7. The germline V gene encodes CDR1 SQVTM and CDR2 ANQGSEA. The DNA read from the CDR3 is TGCAGCGGCCGGAGACAGGGAGGAAACACC. Translation gives CSGRRQGGNT. The complete CDR3 sequence is CSGRRQGGNTIYF.